This section outlines one T cell receptor (beta chain) sequence together with its context. This sample is drawn from a study of blood T cell repertoires in COVID-19. V lost 1 base and J 1 base, leaving 11 bases between the germline ends. The CDR3 is 15 residues long. The germline gives CDR1 MDHEN, CDR2 SYDVKM. Original analysis: Estimation of nucleated cell counts was performed using reference gene primer amplification. Profiled with immunoSEQ multiplex PCR; TCRdb holds only in-frame clones, not every one. That table is the source of V, J and clone size, and D and trimming were worked out from the DNA. The table lists tens of thousands of clones, roughly 90% of them singletons.

The sequence was obtained from a man aged 55 to 70 with acute or convalescent COVID-19. The material sequenced was peripheral blood. The chain couples TRBV28 to TRBJ2-7; D perhaps matches TRBD1 (5 bases). DNA for the CDR3: TGTGCCAGCAGTTTATTCCTCACAGGATCCTACGAGCAGTACTTC. This gives the protein CASSLFLTGSYEQYF.